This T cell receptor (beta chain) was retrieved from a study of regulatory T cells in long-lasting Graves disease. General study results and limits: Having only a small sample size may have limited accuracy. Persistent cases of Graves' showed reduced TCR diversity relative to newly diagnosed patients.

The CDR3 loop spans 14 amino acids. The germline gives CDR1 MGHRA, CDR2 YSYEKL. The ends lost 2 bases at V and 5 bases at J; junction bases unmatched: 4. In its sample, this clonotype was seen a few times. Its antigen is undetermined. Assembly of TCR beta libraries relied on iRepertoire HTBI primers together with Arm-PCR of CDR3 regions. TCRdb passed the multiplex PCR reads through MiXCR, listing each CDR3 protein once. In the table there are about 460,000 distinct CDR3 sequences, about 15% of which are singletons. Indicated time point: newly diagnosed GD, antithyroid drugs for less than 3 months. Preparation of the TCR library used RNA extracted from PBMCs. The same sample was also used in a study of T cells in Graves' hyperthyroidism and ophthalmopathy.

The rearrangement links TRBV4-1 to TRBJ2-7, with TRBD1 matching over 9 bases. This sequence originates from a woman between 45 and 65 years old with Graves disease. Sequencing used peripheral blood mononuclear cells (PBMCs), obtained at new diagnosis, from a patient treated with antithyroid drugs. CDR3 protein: CASSQTGGRNEQYF. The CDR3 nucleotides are TGCGCCAGCAGCCAAACAGGGGGCAGGAACGAGCAGTACTTC.